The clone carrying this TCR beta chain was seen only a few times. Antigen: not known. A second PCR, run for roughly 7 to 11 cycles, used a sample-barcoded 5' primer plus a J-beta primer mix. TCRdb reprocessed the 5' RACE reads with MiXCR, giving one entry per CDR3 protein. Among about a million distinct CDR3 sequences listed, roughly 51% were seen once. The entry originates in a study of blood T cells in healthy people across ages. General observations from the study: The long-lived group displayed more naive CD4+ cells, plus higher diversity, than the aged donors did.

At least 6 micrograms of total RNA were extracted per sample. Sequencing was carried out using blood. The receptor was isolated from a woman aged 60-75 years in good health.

CDR3 DNA: TGCAGCGTTAACTCCGGACTAGCGGGAAGTGGTGGGGCCAACGTCCTGACTTTC. Its protein product is CSVNSGLAGSGGANVLTF. J is TRBJ2-6 and V is TRBV29-1; 12 nucleotides align to TRBD2. The CDR3 sequence is 18 residues long. J lost 3 bases, V lost 5 bases, and 11 bases had no gene match. CDR1 and CDR2 (germline): SQVTM, ANQGSEA.